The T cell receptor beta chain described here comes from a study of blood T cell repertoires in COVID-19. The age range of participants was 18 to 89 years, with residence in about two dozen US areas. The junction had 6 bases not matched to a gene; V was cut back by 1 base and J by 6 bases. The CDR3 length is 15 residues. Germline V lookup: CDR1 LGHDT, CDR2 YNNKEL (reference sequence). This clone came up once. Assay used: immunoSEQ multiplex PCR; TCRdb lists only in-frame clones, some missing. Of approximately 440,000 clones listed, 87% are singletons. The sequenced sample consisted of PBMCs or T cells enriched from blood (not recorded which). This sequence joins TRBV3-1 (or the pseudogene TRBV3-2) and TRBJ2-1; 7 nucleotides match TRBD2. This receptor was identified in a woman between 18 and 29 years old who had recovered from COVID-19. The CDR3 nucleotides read TGTGCCAGCAGCCAAGTAAGACTAGCTTCCAATGAGCAGTTCTTC. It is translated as CASSQVRLASNEQFF.